This TCR beta chain came from a study of CD8 T cells in ankylosing spondylitis. This CDR3 comprises 16 residues. CDR1 and CDR2 from the germline V gene are DFQATT and SNEGSKA (reference sequence). V shed 0 bases and J shed 4 bases, with 16 bases lying between them. Making use of molecular barcodes, quantitative 5'-RACE generated TCR beta libraries. TCRdb analysed the 5' RACE reads with MiXCR anew, one entry per CDR3 protein. The table records 200,000 to 300,000 distinct CDR3 sequences, roughly 32% of them present only once. Study outcomes and limitations: Earlier studies detected some motif variants in reactive arthritis synovial fluid and blood. Disease-associated clones were reportedly significantly overrepresented in matched ankylosing spondylitis synovial fluid. Eight highly homologous variants formed a TCR beta motif that appeared characteristic of ankylosing spondylitis blood.

This clonotype was counted at least ten times. Its antigen is not known. Sequenced material: blood, either unsorted or a sorted T cell fraction (not recorded which). The origin of this receptor is a male donor with ankylosing spondylitis or in good health (not recorded which). The J gene is TRBJ1-5, the V gene TRBV20-1; D not resolved. The CDR3 protein is CSARDLSAFINQPQHF. In DNA, the CDR3 is TGCAGTGCTAGAGATCTATCAGCATTCATAAATCAGCCCCAGCATTTT.